Sequencing of this TCR beta chain was carried out in a study of T cell changes during pregnancy in multiple sclerosis. V was pared by 6 bases and J by 5 bases, with 16 bases between. This CDR3 comprises 14 residues. CDR1 MNHNS and CDR2 SASEGT come from the germline V gene. Repertoires were generated with immunoSEQ multiplex PCR, while TCRdb's copy carries only in-frame clones and drops some. This table holds roughly 30,000 clones, roughly 87% found once. The genes are TRBV6-1 and TRBJ2-5, with D tentatively TRBD2 (5 bases). This material consisted of CD8+ T cells from peripheral blood mononuclear cells, taken in the first trimester of pregnancy. The receptor comes from a female donor with multiple sclerosis, enrolled in a pregnancy study. The CDR3 is CASRGPLDSETQYF. The CDR3, as DNA: TGTGCCAGCAGAGGCCCACTAGATTCGGAGACCCAGTACTTC.